This T cell receptor beta chain was observed in a study of T-cell memory formation after mild COVID-19. Each CDR3 protein gets one entry after TCRdb re-called the 5' RACE reads with MiXCR. The profile shows about 400,000 distinct CDR3 sequences, about 15% of them singletons. The CDR3 consists of 13 residues. CDR1 is MNHEY and CDR2 is SVGEGT in the germline V gene. Deletions cut 6 bases from V and 4 bases from J, with 12 bases between. With regard to this clonotype: What it binds is unknown.

Findings and caveats of the study: Pre-infection memory showed some responding clones, and this suggested that cross-reactive memory joined.

The sample comprised PBMCs or a T cell subset sorted from them (not recorded which). The TCR sequence derives from a young man who had mild COVID-19 (a few samples of this study predate the infection). Cell type and time point are not known. The chain links TRBV6-2 or TRBV6-3 to TRBJ1-1; D perhaps matches TRBD1 (5 bases). The CDR3 region has the DNA TGTGCCAGCAGAGCAGGGCGTATCACTGAAGCTTTCTTT. Its protein is CASRAGRITEAFF.